This section outlines one T cell receptor beta chain sequence together with its context. Other DNA sequences in this sample translate to the same CDR3. The data are from a study of blood T cell repertoires in COVID-19. About the study: The analysed material was cDNA or gDNA that came from T cells, B-cell-depleted T cells, or PBMCs.

Germline CDR1 SGHTA, CDR2 FQGNSA. The CDR3 sequence is 14 residues long. V trimming: 5 bases; J trimming: 5 bases; junction bases outside the gene matches: 5. Clones were sequenced by immunoSEQ multiplex PCR, and TCRdb holds only the in-frame ones, with some missing. The top ten clones hold approximately 5% of a sample with some 270,000 clones, roughly 86% of them seen once. The chain recombines TRBV7-2 with TRBJ1-4; 7 nucleotides line up with TRBD1. Source material: peripheral blood. This TCR came from a woman of 80 years or more with COVID-19, enrolled during active disease. The CDR3 region is CASSPTGVNEKLFF. DNA for the CDR3: TGTGCCAGCAGCCCTACAGGGGTCAATGAAAAACTGTTTTTT.